This is a list of T cell receptor beta chains from one sample in a study of blood T cell repertoires in COVID-19. Profiling relied on immunoSEQ multiplex PCR, and the TCRdb table lists in-frame clones only, not all of them. The sample consists of over 250,000 clones, around 89% of them appearing once. The sample comprised peripheral blood. The source is a woman aged 40 to 55 who had recovered from COVID-19. The CDR3 runs from the conserved cysteine through the conserved F or W. Clone size is stated in some rows and not others, as once, few, many or a class when expanded.

v_gene,abundance,CDR3aa
TRBV30,few,CAWGPGQHYGYTF
TRBV7-2,-,CASSPQGSSGNTIYF
TRBV4-1,-,CASSPGGRFSSPLHF
TRBV7-9,-,CASSARTGEKNIQYF
TRBV2,-,CASSDPTSGSPETQYF
TRBV7-9,-,CASSFRGGGDYGYTF
TRBV6-5,-,CASRGTGEGQPQHF
TRBV19,once,CASSPRTGRYQETQYF
TRBV10-2,-,CASSHGGDFGNYGYTF
TRBV7-9,-,CASSTRREGRAFF
TRBV6-5,-,CASSYGLAGNEQFF
TRBV7-2,-,CASSPAGRTDTQYF
TRBV6-5,-,CASSDRRGENTEAFF
TRBV19,-,CASGGTVPEAFF
TRBV4-1,-,CASSQDFASPTWGYTF
TRBV12-3/TRBV12-4,-,CATTQSNSYEQYF
TRBV30,-,CAWNPTGGRLFF
TRBV4-3,-,CASSQEVGQGYQPQHF
TRBV5-1,-,CASSLEVAATPTDTQYF
TRBV9,-,CASTRGLGYEQYF
TRBV20-1,few,CSARDTEAFF
TRBV5-1,-,CASSSGGAPYGYTF
TRBV11-3,-,CASSTPGGARDTGELFF
TRBV19,-,CASSIGWDRNQPQHF
TRBV30,once,CAWRVQGTNSPLHF
TRBV6-5,-,CASRRTEAGNTIYF
TRBV27,-,CASSLSGTREQYF
TRBV5-6,-,CASSDTGGFGSYEQYF
TRBV15,-,CATSRDRGTAGELFF